This T cell receptor beta chain was identified in a study of T cells in Graves' hyperthyroidism and ophthalmopathy. TCR beta CDR3 regions were amplified from RNA. First-round RT-PCR targeting the TCR CDR3 was performed with the HTBI primer set. TCRdb called the multiplex PCR reads again in MiXCR, with one record for every CDR3 protein. The sample carries around 300,000 distinct CDR3 sequences, roughly an eighth recorded once. Trimming removed 3 bases at V and 2 bases at J, with 13 bases between. CDR3 length: 15 amino acids. CDR1 and CDR2 from the germline V gene are KGHDR and SFDVKD. Many counts were recorded for this clonotype.

The material sequenced was blood. The TCR was taken from a middle-aged woman with Graves' ophthalmopathy. The J gene is TRBJ2-7, the V gene TRBV24-1; possibly TRBD2 for D (6 bases). The CDR3 is CATSDGGNGAYEQYF. CDR3 sequence (DNA): TGTGCCACCAGTGATGGGGGGAATGGGGCCTACGAGCAGTACTTC.